This TCR beta chain comes out of a study of OX40 agonist ivuxolimab in advanced cancers. Study overall: Prior checkpoint blockade (anti-PD-1, anti-PD-L1 or anti-CTLA-4) was permitted; less than 45% had it.

Germline loops: CDR1 SGHRS, CDR2 YFSETQ. The CDR3 runs to 15 residues. Trimming removed 3 bases from V and 2 bases from J, with 13 bases in between. Method: immunoSEQ multiplex PCR; TCRdb's copy keeps in-frame clones and lacks some. This repertoire shows about 68,000 clones, roughly nine tenths found once; its top ten account for just over 0.3%. The chain joins TRBV5-1 to TRBJ2-3; D is possibly TRBD1 (6 bases). Sample: CD4+ or CD8+ T cells sorted from blood, taken in a trial of the OX40 agonist ivuxolimab. The receptor was isolated from an adult with an advanced solid tumor such as melanoma, head and neck, liver or kidney cancer. The DNA for the CDR3 is TGCGCCAGCAGCTCGACAGGCGCCCTCACAGATACGCAGTATTTT. It encodes CASSSTGALTDTQYF.